The clone carrying this T cell receptor beta chain was counted a single time. V lost 5 bases and J 3 bases, leaving 11 bases between the germline ends. Germline lookup yields CDR1 LNHDA and CDR2 SQIVND (reference sequence). This CDR3 is 14 amino acids long. The TCR beta CDR3 region was amplified from genomic DNA, with two rounds of multiplex PCR being used for the amplification. Primers specific to each TRBV and TRBJ gene were used in first-round PCR. MiXCR, applied by TCRdb to the multiplex PCR reads, yields one record per CDR3 protein. The sample has roughly 20,000 distinct CDR3 sequences, roughly 44% seen once. The data are from a study of prognosis after radiotherapy for stage I lung cancer.

This clonotype was sampled from a donor aged 50 or older with non-small cell lung cancer. V is TRBV19 and J is TRBJ1-5; maybe TRBD1 (6 bases). Sequenced here: PBMCs, sampled before or after stereotactic body radiation therapy (not recorded which). DNA of the CDR3: TGTGCCAGTAGTGGGGGGCTGTACAATCAGCCCCAGCATTTT. This sequence encodes CASSGGLYNQPQHF. The whole variable domain, filled in from reference TRBV19 and TRBJ1-5, reads DGGITQSPKYLFRKEGQNVTLSCEQNLNHDAMYWYRQDPGQGLRLIYYSQIVNDFQKGDIAEGYSVSREKKESFPLTVTSAQKNPTAFYLCASSGGLYNQPQHFGDGTRLSIL.